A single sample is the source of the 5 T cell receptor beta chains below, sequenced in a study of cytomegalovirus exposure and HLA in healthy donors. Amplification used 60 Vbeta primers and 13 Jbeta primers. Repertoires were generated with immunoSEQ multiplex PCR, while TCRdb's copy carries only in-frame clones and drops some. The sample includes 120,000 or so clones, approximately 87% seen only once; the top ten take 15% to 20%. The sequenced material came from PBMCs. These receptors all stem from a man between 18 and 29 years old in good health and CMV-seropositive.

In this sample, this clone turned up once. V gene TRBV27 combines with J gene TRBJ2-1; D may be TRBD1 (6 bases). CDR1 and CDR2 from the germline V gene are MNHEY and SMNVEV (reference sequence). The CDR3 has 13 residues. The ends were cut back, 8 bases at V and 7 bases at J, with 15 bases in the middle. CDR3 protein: CASRQVTSNEQFF. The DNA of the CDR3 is TGTGCCAGCCGACAGGTGACTTCGAATGAGCAGTTCTTC.

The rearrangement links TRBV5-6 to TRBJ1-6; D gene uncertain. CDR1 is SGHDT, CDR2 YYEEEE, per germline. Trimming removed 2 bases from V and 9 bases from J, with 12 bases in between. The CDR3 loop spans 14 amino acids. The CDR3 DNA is TGTGCCAGCAGCTTAAGGACGGGAGTTTCACCCCTCCACTTT. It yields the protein CASSLRTGVSPLHF.

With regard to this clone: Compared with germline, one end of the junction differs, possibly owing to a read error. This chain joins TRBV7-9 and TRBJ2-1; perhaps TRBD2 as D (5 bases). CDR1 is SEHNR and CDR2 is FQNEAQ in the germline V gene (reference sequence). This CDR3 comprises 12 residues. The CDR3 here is CSSSEGYNEQFF. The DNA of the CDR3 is TGTTCCAGCAGCGAGGGTTACAATGAGCAGTTCTTC.

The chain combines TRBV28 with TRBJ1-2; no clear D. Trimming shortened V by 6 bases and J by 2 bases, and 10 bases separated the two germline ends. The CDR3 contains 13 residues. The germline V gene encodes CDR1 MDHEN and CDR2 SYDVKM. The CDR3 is CASRAAVNYGYTF. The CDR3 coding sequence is TGTGCCAGCAGGGCAGCGGTCAACTATGGCTACACCTTC.

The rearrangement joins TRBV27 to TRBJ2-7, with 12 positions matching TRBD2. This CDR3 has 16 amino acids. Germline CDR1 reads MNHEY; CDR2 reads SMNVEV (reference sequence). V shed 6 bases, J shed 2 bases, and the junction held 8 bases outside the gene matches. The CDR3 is CASSLIRLAGAYEQYF. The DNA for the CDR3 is TGTGCCAGCAGCCTTATAAGACTAGCGGGGGCCTACGAGCAGTACTTC.